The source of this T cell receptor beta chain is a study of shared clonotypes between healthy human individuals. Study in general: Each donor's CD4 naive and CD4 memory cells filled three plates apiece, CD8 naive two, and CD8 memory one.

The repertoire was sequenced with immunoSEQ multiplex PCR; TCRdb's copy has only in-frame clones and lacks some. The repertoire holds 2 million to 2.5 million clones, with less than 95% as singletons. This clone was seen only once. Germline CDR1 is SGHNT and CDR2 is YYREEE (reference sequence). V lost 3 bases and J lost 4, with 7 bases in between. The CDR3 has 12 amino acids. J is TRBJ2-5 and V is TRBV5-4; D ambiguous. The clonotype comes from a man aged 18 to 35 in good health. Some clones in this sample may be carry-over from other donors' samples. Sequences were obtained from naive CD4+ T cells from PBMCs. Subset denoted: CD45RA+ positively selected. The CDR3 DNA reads TGTGCCAGCAGCTCCCCTCCAGAGACCCAGTACTTC. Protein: CASSSPPETQYF.